The entry that follows covers one TCR beta chain sequence. Its antigen remains unidentified. Assay used: immunoSEQ multiplex PCR; TCRdb lists only in-frame clones, some missing. The data show some 2,500,000 clones, roughly 92% seen once. The data were taken from a study of shared clonotypes between healthy human individuals. Findings of the study overall: Generally, estimated richness proved larger in naive subsets than it did in memory subsets.

Trimming took 3 bases from V and 2 from J; bases not matched to a gene: 18. The V gene's germline CDR1 is KGHSH and CDR2 LQKENI. This CDR3 comprises 20 residues. Negatively enriched CD4+ T cells were divided by CD45RA into naive and memory. The chain carries TRBV18 and TRBJ1-3; 8 positions agree with TRBD1. This sequence originates from a young man in good health. Some clones in this sample may be carry-over from other donors' samples. Material for sequencing was naive CD4+ T cells from PBMCs. Specified subset: CD45RA+ positively selected. The CDR3 DNA sequence: TGTGCCAGCTCACCGCGTCAAATGGGACAGGACGGGCAAACTGGAAACACCATATATTTT. This gives the protein CASSPRQMGQDGQTGNTIYF.